This T cell receptor (beta chain) derives from a study of OX40 agonist ivuxolimab in advanced cancers. Looking at the study overall: Ivuxolimab, which targeted the costimulatory receptor OX40 (CD134), was an agonistic, fully human IgG2 monoclonal antibody. Partial responses were achieved by three dose-escalation patients, of whom one had hepatocellular carcinoma and two had cutaneous melanoma. Of the approximately 50 patients in dose escalation, approximately 20 had hepatocellular carcinoma, around 15 had melanoma, 9 had renal cell carcinoma and 9 had head and neck cancer. Prior anti-PD-1, anti-PD-L1 or anti-CTLA-4 therapy was permitted, and checkpoint inhibitors had been received by around 40% of dose-escalation patients. Intravenous ivuxolimab was administered to patients every 2 weeks at six dose levels: 0.01, 0.1, 0.3, 1.5, 3 and 10 mg/kg. The purpose of peripheral TCRbeta sequencing was to test whether ivuxolimab changed TCR sequence diversity and led to clonal T-cell expansion. The paper describes the monotherapy dose-escalation part (N ≈ 51 patients) of the phase I trial of ivuxolimab. In the dose-escalation cohort, around four fifths of patients were male, and the mean age was roughly 60 years with a range of about 20 to 90. What the authors observed across the whole study: Antigen specificity was not determined for the clonally expanded peripheral T cells. After ivuxolimab, expanded clones were on average more numerous among CD8+ T cells than among CD4+ T cells. At doses of 0.1 to 3.0 mg/kg, clonal expansion of both CD4+ and CD8+ T cells in blood was seen between baseline and week 6. Partial responders in the 0.1-3.0 mg/kg groups had among the lowest normalized peripheral clonal expansion, especially among CD8+ T cells. Low levels of normalized T-cell clonal expansion were also shown by some nonresponding patients.

On this clone: No antigen is known for it. Per-base qualities were not stored, and no clone one base away is much larger.

Genomic DNA was isolated from the sorted cells so that the TCRbeta CDR3 region could be sequenced. The immunoSEQ Assay was used for sequencing of TCRbeta CDR3 regions. TCRdb took over this immuneACCESS table, retaining in-frame rearrangements with V and J assigned. Such tables are incomplete; in checked studies, under half of the missing clones stem from an unresolved V gene, and the remainder is unexplained. The sample has 50,000 to 70,000 clones on record, 91% of them singletons. The top ten clones comprise 3% to 4% of the sample. Patients with a history of autoimmune disease or receiving systemic immunosuppression were excluded from the trial. In every dose cohort, peripheral blood was drawn for TCR sequencing at baseline, cycle 4 day 1, and cycle 7 day 1. The samples were drawn from a first-in-human, open-label, multicenter phase I dose-escalation trial of ivuxolimab. Adults with locally advanced or metastatic melanoma, renal cell carcinoma, hepatocellular carcinoma or head and neck squamous cell carcinoma were enrolled in the trial. Before TCR sequencing, CD4+ and CD8+ T cells were separately sorted from peripheral blood.

V sheds 1 base and J sheds 4 bases, leaving 10 bases between their ends. Looking up the germline V gene (reference sequence) yields CDR1 PRHDT and CDR2 FYEKMQ. Counted from cysteine to phenylalanine, this CDR3 has 15 amino acids. Left in the record is the CDR3 DNA by itself, 45 bases read in frame from the first base. This material consisted of CD4+ or CD8+ T cells sorted from blood, taken in a trial of the OX40 agonist ivuxolimab. The rearrangement joined TRBV13 to TRBJ1-4; the D segment cannot be called with confidence. The TCR sequence derives from an adult with an advanced solid tumor such as melanoma, head and neck, liver or kidney cancer. CDR3 region: CASSLAATHNEKLFF. The base sequence is TGTGCCAGCAGCTTAGCCGCCACGCATAATGAAAAACTGTTTTTT.